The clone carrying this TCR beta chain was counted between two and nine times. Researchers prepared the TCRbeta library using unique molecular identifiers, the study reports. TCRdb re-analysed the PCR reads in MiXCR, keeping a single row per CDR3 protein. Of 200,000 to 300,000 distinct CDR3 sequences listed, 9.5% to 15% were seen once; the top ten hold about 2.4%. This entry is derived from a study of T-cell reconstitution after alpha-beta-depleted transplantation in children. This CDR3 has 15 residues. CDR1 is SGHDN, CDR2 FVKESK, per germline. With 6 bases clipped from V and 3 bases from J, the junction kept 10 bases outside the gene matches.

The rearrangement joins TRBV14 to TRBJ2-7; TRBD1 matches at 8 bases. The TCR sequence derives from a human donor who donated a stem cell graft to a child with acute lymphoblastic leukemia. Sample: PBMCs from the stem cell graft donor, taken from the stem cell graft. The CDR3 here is CASSQRRTGIYEQYF. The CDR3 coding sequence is TGTGCCAGCAGTCAAAGACGGACAGGGATCTACGAGCAGTACTTC.